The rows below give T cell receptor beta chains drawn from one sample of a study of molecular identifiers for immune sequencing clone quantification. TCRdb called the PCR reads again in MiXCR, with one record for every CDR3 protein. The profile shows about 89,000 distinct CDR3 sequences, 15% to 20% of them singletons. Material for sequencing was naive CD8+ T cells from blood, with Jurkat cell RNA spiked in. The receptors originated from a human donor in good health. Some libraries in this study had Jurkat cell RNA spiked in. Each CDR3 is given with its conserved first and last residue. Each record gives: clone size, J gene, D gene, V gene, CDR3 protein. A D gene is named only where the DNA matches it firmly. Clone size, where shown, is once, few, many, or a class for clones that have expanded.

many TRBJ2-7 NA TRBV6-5 CASSSLSGRAEPYEQYF
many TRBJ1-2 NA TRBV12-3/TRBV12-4 CASSWAVSGYTF
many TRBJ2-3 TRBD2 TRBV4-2 CASSLSPGRPDTQYF
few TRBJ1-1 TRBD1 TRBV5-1 CASSPGRTGPRTEAFF
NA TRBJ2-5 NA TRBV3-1 CASSQETSRETQYF
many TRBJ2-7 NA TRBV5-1 CASSFLAGGSPEQYF
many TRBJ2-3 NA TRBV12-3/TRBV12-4 CASSSPSGPTDTQYF
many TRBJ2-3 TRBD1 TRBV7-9 CASILSSGGAETDTQYF
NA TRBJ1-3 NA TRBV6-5 CASSIRPYSGNTIYF
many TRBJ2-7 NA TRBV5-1 CASSTHAGEQYF
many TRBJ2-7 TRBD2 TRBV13 CASSLSTTRGTSGIFGRYEQYF
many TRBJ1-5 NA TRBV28 CASSLYRDSNQPQHF
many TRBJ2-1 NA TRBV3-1 CASSQEYNEQFF
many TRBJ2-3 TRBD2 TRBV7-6 CASSTRLAGAGDTQYF
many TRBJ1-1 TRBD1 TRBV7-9 CASSLEIQGVRTEAFF
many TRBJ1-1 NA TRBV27 CASSLLAAGDTEAFF
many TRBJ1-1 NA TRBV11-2 CASSEGHTEAFF
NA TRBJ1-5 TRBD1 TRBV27 CASSPIGQGSQPQHF
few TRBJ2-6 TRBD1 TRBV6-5 CASSPTNRGVSGANVLTF
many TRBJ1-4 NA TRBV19 CASSMGNGLFF
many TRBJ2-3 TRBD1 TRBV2 CASRGQAHTDTQYF
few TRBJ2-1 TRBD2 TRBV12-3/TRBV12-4 CASSLVGRPYNEQFF
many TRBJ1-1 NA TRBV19 CASSIGRTEAFF
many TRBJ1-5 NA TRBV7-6 CASSRGQSNQPQHF
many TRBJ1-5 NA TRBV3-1 CASSQDPPGSDQPQHF
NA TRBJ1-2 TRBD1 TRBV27 CASSQIGGYRGDGYTF
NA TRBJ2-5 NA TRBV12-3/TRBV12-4 CASRGVDQETQYF
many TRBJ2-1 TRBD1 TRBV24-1 CATSGAGGVGEQFF
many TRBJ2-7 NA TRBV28 CASSLLGQGNEQYF
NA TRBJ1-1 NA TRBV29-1 CSVSTGQLSTEAFF
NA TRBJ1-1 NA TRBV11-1 CASSWGGGTEAFF
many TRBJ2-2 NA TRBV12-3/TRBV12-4 CASSPLTGSGSGELFF